This TCR beta chain is from a study of OX40 agonist ivuxolimab in advanced cancers. Study-wide findings and caveats: CD8+ T cells averaged more expanded clones than CD4+. In the expanded peripheral T cells, antigen specificity was never determined.

Germline V gives CDR1 LGHNA, CDR2 YNFKEQ. Trimming stripped 0 bases from V and 2 bases from J, with 12 bases between. The CDR3 consists of 16 residues. Of note for this clone: The antigen remains unidentified.

Measured with immunoSEQ multiplex PCR; TCRdb has only the in-frame clones, and not every one. The sample includes roughly 93,000 clones, less than 85% of them seen just once. V and J are TRBV4-2 and TRBJ2-3, with D unclear. The starting material was CD4+ or CD8+ T cells sorted from blood, obtained in a trial of the OX40 agonist ivuxolimab. This receptor was identified in an adult with an advanced solid tumor such as melanoma, head and neck, liver or kidney cancer. The CDR3: CASSQEDSGHTDTQYF. In DNA form, the CDR3 reads TGTGCCAGCAGCCAAGAAGACTCCGGCCACACAGATACGCAGTATTTT.